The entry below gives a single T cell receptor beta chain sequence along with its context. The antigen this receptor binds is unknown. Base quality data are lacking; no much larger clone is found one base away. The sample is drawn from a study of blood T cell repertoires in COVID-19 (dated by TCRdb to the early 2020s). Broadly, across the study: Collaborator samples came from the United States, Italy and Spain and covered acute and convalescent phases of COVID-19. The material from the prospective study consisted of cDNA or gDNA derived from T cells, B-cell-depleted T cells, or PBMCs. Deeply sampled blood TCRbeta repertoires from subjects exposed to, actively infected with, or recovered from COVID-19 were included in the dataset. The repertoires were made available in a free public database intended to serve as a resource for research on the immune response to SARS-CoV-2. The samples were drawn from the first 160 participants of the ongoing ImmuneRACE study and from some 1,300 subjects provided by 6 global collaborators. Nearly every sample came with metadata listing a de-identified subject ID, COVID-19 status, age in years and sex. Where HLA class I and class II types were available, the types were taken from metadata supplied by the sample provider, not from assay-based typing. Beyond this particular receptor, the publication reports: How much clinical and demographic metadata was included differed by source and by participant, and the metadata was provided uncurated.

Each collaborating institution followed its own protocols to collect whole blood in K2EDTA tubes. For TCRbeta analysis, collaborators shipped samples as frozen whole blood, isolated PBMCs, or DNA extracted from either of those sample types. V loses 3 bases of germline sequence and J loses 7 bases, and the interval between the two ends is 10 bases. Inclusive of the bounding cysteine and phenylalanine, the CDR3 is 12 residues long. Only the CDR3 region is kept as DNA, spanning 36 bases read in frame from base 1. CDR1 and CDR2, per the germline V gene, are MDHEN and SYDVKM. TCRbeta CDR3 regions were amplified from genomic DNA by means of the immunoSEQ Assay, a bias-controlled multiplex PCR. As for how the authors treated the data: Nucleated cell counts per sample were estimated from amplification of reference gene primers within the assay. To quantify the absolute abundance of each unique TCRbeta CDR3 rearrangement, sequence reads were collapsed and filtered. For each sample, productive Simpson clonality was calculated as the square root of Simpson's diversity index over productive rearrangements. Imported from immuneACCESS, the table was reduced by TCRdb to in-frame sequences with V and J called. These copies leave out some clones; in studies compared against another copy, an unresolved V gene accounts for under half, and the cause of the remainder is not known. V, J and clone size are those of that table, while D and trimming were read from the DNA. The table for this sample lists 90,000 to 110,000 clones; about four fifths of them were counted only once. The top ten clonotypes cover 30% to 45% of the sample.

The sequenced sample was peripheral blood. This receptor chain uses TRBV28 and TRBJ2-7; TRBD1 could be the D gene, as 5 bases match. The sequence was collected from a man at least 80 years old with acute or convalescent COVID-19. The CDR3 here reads CASSLQGREQYF. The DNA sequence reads TGTGCCAGCAGTTTGCAGGGTCGGGAGCAGTACTTC.